The rows below give T cell receptor beta chains drawn from one sample of a study of T cell repertoires in cytomegalovirus infection. TCRdb re-called the reads with MiXCR, one entry per CDR3 protein. The data contain some 940,000 distinct CDR3 sequences, around 30% of them singletons. The antigens of these receptors remain unknown. The specimen was cultured CD8+ T cells from PBMCs, collected from culture after CMV antigen stimulation. These receptors came from a human donor in good health (CMV status not recorded). Some clones in this sample may be carry-over from other donors' samples. Both conserved end residues are part of each CDR3.

>TRBV6-2/TRBV6-3|TRBJ1-1
CASTRFGGDTEAFF
>TRBV6-5|TRBJ2-5
CASSYLTPFQETQYF
>TRBV7-8|TRBJ2-3
CASSFEGAPADTQYF
>TRBV10-3|TRBJ2-3
CAISDYEYSDGQRFPTGTQYF
>TRBV15|TRBJ2-7
CATSRERQYEQYF
>TRBV2|TRBJ2-3
CASSGPGHTAPDTQYF
>TRBV6-2/TRBV6-3|TRBJ2-2
CASKMLGGPPNTGELFF
>TRBV12-3/TRBV12-4|TRBJ1-1
CASSQAPGTAPNTEAFF
>TRBV7-9|TRBJ2-7
CASSLVYTLGQELSYEQYF
>TRBV6-2/TRBV6-3|TRBJ2-3
CASSYGAGELNTQYF
>TRBV19|TRBJ2-7
CASSYSVHPDDEQYF
>TRBV5-1|TRBJ2-1
CASSPAGGPHYNEQFF
>TRBV12-3/TRBV12-4|TRBJ2-3
CATIRGGARITDTQYF
>TRBV27|TRBJ2-7
CACSDEDKHYEQYF
>TRBV20-1|TRBJ1-2
CSARESFLGQEGYTF
>TRBV19|TRBJ2-2
CASSMPVLVGELFF
>TRBV7-6|TRBJ1-3
CASTLSRVQSSGNTIYF
>TRBV2|TRBJ2-1
CASSEAVRDRSYNEQFF